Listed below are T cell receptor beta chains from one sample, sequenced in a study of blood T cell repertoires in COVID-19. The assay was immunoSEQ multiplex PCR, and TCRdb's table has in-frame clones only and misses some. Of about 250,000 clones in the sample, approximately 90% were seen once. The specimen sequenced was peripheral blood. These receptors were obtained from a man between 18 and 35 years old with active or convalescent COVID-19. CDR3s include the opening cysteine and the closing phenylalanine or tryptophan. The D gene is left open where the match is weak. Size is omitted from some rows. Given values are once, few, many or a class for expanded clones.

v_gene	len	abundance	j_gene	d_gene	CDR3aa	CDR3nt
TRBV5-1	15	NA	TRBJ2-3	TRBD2	CASTLAGASTDTQYF	TGCGCCAGCACATTAGCGGGGGCCAGCACAGATACGCAGTATTTT
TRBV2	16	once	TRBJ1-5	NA	CASSEYGEYSNQPQHF	TGTGCCAGCAGTGAATATGGGGAGTATAGCAATCAGCCCCAGCATTTT
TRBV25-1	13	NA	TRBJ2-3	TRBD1	CASTSPTGLTQYF	TGTGCCAGCACCTCCCCGACAGGGTTGACGCAGTATTTT
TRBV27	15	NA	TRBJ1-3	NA	CASSPYRDNGNTIYF	TGTGCCAGCAGTCCCTACAGGGATAATGGAAACACCATATATTTT
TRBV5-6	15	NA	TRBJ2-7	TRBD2	CASSSAMTSVYEQYF	TGTGCCAGCAGCTCCGCGATGACTAGCGTCTACGAGCAGTACTTC
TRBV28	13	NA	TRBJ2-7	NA	CASSPRVSYEQYF	TGTGCCAGCAGCCCCCGTGTTTCCTACGAGCAGTACTTC
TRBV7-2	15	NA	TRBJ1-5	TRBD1	CASSLLGTGSQPQHF	TGTGCCAGCAGCTTGCTTGGGACAGGGTCTCAGCCCCAGCATTTT
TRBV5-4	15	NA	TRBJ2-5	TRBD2	CASSPRPGGQETQYF	TGTGCCAGCAGCCCTAGGCCCGGGGGGCAAGAGACCCAGTACTTC
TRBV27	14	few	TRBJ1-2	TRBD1	CASSDTGGNYGYTF	TGTGCCAGCAGTGACACAGGGGGCAACTATGGCTACACCTTC
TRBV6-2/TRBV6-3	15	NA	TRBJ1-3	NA	CASSLGGPGGNTIYF	TGTGCCAGCAGCCTAGGAGGCCCCGGAGGAAACACCATATATTTT
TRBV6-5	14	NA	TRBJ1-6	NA	CASSYSREYSPLHF	TGTGCCAGCAGTTACTCACGGGAATATTCACCCCTCCACTTT
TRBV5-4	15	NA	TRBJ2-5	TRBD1	CASSLGQGESETQYF	TGTGCCAGCAGCTTGGGACAGGGGGAGTCGGAGACCCAGTACTTC
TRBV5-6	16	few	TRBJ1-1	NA	CASSLIHGGEYTEAFF	TGTGCCAGCAGCTTGATTCACGGGGGGGAGTACACTGAAGCTTTCTTT
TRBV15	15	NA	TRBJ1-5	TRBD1	CATRIEQGVNQPQHF	TGTGCCACCAGGATTGAACAGGGGGTAAATCAGCCCCAGCATTTT
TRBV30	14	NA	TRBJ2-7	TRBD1	CAWSFGTGTYEQYF	TGTGCCTGGAGTTTTGGGACAGGGACCTACGAGCAGTACTTC
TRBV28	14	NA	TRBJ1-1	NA	CASIPWPGNTEAFF	TGTGCCAGCATCCCTTGGCCAGGGAACACTGAAGCTTTCTTT
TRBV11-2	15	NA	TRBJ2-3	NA	CASSLLRGNTDTQYF	TGTGCCAGCAGCTTACTTCGGGGGAACACAGATACGCAGTATTTT
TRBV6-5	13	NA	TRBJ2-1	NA	CASSFSSYNEQFF	TGTGCCAGCAGTTTTAGCTCCTACAATGAGCAGTTCTTC
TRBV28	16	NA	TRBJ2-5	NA	CASSTYRETYQETQYF	TGTGCCAGCAGTACCTACCGGGAGACGTACCAAGAGACCCAGTACTTC
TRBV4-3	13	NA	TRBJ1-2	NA	CASSQVEGRGYTF	TGCGCCAGCAGCCAAGTTGAGGGAAGGGGCTACACCTTC
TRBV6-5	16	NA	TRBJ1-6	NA	CASSYSIRQDDSPLHF	TGTGCCAGCAGTTACTCGATCAGACAGGACGATTCACCCCTCCACTTT
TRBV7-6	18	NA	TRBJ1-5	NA	CASSPIGNSYCKNQPQHF	TGTGCCAGCAGCCCCATCGGGAATAGCTACTGTAAAAATCAGCCCCAGCATTTT
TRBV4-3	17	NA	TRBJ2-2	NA	CASSQVVLTANTGELFF	TGCGCCAGCAGCCAAGTGGTTCTGACAGCCAACACCGGGGAGCTGTTTTTT
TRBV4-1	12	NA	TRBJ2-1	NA	CASSQDHLQQFF	TGCGCCAGCAGCCAAGATCATCTACAGCAGTTCTTC
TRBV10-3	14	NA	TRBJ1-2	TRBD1	CAIRRDRENYGYTF	TGTGCCATCAGGAGGGACAGGGAGAACTATGGCTACACCTTC
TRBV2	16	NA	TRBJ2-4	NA	CASSEWGLRGANIQYF	TGTGCCAGCAGTGAATGGGGACTTCGGGGAGCCAACATTCAGTACTTC
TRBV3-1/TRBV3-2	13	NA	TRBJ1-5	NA	CASSWGRGQPQHF	TGTGCCAGCAGCTGGGGAAGGGGTCAGCCCCAGCATTTT
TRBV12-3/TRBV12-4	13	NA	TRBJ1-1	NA	CATAVGWGGEAFF	TGTGCCACCGCGGTGGGGTGGGGAGGTGAAGCTTTCTTT
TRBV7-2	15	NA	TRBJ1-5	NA	CASSPGGWSNQPQHF	TGTGCCAGCAGCCCTGGGGGGTGGAGCAATCAGCCCCAGCATTTT
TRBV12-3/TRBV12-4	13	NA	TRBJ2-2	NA	CASRRGSTGELFF	TGTGCCAGCCGCAGAGGAAGCACCGGGGAGCTGTTTTTT
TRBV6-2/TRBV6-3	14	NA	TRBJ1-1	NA	CASSYQGTNTEAFF	TGTGCCAGCAGTTACCAGGGGACCAACACTGAAGCTTTCTTT
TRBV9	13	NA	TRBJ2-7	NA	CASSASRSGEQYF	TGTGCCAGCAGCGCCTCCAGATCGGGGGAGCAGTACTTC
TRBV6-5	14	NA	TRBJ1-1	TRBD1	CASSPGTVNTEAFF	TGTGCCAGCAGTCCCGGGACAGTGAACACTGAAGCTTTCTTT
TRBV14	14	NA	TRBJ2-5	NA	CASSHPDSRETQYF	TGTGCCAGCAGCCATCCGGACTCACGGGAGACCCAGTACTTC
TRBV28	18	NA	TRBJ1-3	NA	CASSFRRGGLQPGNTIYF	TGTGCCAGCAGTTTCCGCCGGGGGGGGTTACAACCTGGAAACACCATATATTTT
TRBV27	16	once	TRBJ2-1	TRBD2	CASSSPGTSLPNEQFF	TGTGCCAGCAGTTCACCCGGGACTAGTTTACCCAATGAGCAGTTCTTC
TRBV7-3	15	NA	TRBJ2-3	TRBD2	CASSFSGGGTDTQYF	TGTGCCAGCAGCTTTAGCGGGGGCGGGACAGATACGCAGTATTTT
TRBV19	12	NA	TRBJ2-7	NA	CASSIRDNEQYF	TGTGCCAGTAGTATCCGGGACAACGAGCAGTACTTC
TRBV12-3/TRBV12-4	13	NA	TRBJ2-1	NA	CASSLSGYNEQFF	TGTGCCAGCAGTTTAAGCGGCTACAATGAGCAGTTCTTC
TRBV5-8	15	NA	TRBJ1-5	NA	CASSLGQTRGQPQHF	TGTGCCAGCAGCTTGGGTCAGACCCGGGGGCAGCCCCAGCATTTT
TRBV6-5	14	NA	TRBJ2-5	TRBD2	CASRRDREVGTQYF	TGTGCCAGCAGAAGGGACCGGGAGGTTGGGACCCAGTACTTC
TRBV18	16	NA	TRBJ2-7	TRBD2	CASSPKGTSGRYEQYF	TGTGCCAGCTCACCAAAAGGGACTAGCGGGAGGTACGAGCAGTACTTC
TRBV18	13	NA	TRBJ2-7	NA	CASSPVGTNEQYF	TGTGCCAGCTCACCGGTAGGGACAAACGAGCAGTACTTC
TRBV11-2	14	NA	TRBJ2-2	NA	CASSLDPGTGELFF	TGTGCCAGCAGCTTAGATCCAGGAACCGGGGAGCTGTTTTTT
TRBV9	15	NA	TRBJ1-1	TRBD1	CASSRRTGLNTEAFF	TGTGCCAGCAGCCGCCGGACAGGGCTGAACACTGAAGCTTTCTTT